The 28 T cell receptor beta chains below all came from one sample that was sequenced in a study of T cell repertoires in cytomegalovirus infection. Their antigens remain unidentified. TCRdb analysed the reads with MiXCR anew, one entry per CDR3 protein. The table lists 700,000 to 850,000 distinct CDR3 sequences, approximately 29% of them singletons. This sample comprised cultured CD8+ T cells from PBMCs, obtained from culture after CMV antigen stimulation. Receptors were obtained from a human donor in good health (CMV status not recorded). Some clones in this sample may be carry-over from other donors' samples.

V gene TRBV10-3 combines with J gene TRBJ1-2; tentative D call: TRBD1 (5 bases). The CDR3 has 15 residues. V dropped 6 bases and J dropped 4 bases, with 18 bases sitting between them. Germline V gene sequence: CDR1 ENHRY, CDR2 SYGVKD. The CDR3 is CAIRGSLTDPYGYTF. The CDR3, as DNA: TGTGCCATCAGGGGCTCCCTGACAGATCCCTATGGCTACACCTTC.

This clonotype was seen a handful of times. The chain joins TRBV28 to TRBJ2-7; 7 nucleotides match TRBD2. Trimming took 2 bases from V and 2 from J; bases not matched to a gene: 3. From germline, CDR1 is MDHEN and CDR2 SYDVKM. The length of the CDR3 is 14 residues. CDR3 in amino acids: CASSLTGGTYEQYV. CDR3 bases: TGTGCCAGCAGTTTAACGGGGGGAACCTACGAGCAGTACGTC.

This chain joins TRBV6-6 and TRBJ1-5; D is ambiguous. Germline V CDR1 and CDR2: MNHNY, SVGAGI (reference sequence). Trimming shortened V by 6 bases and J by 1 base, and 13 bases separated the two germline ends. The CDR3 is 15 amino acids. Here the CDR3 reads CASSRGRASNQPQHF. The DNA for the CDR3 is TGTGCCAGCAGCCGCGGGAGGGCGAGCAATCAGCCCCAGCATTTT.

This clonotype was observed a few times. The chain carries TRBV5-6 and TRBJ1-5; no reliable D call. V lost 0 bases and J 4 bases, leaving 14 bases between the germline ends. Germline V gives CDR1 SGHDT, CDR2 YYEEEE. This CDR3 contains 16 residues. Here the CDR3 reads CASSLARLGRNQPQHF. The CDR3 bases are TGTGCCAGCAGCTTGGCGCGATTAGGGCGGAATCAGCCCCAGCATTTT.

The table lists this clonotype with a few counts. The chain couples TRBV6-6 to TRBJ2-1, with D perhaps matching TRBD1 (6 bases). The CDR3 consists of 14 residues. Germline V lookup: CDR1 MNHNY, CDR2 SVGAGI (reference sequence). The V gene lost 10 bases and the J gene lost 0 bases, with 13 bases spanning the gap. CDR3 sequence: CATETGLSYNEQFF. As DNA, the CDR3 is TGTGCCACCGAGACAGGTCTCTCCTACAATGAGCAGTTCTTC.

V and J are TRBV27 and TRBJ2-7; D gene ambiguous. Germline V gives CDR1 MNHEY, CDR2 SMNVEV (reference sequence). CDR3 size: 12 residues. V was shortened by 10 bases and J by 0 bases, with 10 bases between the two germline ends. The CDR3 loop is CATLAPSYEQYF. CDR3 nucleotides: TGTGCCACCCTCGCGCCCTCCTACGAGCAGTACTTC.

A note on this clonotype: One end of the junction varies from germline; a read error may be responsible. The chain uses TRBV4-3 and TRBJ1-1; possible D gene TRBD1, 5 bases. The CDR3 extends over 14 amino acids. The germline V gene has CDR1 LGHNA and CDR2 YSLEER. CDR3 in DNA: TGCGCCAGCAGCCAAGATTCGTTGGGGACTGAGGCTTTCTTT. This gives the protein CASSQDSLGTEAFF.

The chain uses TRBV28 and TRBJ2-5; TRBD2 matches at 11 bases. V dropped 5 bases and J dropped 4; count of bases not matched to a gene: 9. Germline lookup yields CDR1 MDHEN and CDR2 SYDVKM. The CDR3 extends over 16 amino acids. CDR3 nucleotide sequence: TGTGCCAGCAGTACACTAGCGGGGGACACTGGAGAGACCCAGTACTTC. Translation gives CASSTLAGDTGETQYF.

This clonotype has a handful of counts. The CDR3 nucleotides are TGTGCCAGCAGCTTAGCGGTCAGCATCCAAGAGACCCAGTACTTC. It yields the protein CASSLAVSIQETQYF. V is TRBV7-2 and J is TRBJ2-5, with unresolved D. The CDR3 runs to 15 residues. V was shortened by 0 bases and J by 1 base, with 9 bases between the two germline ends. Germline assignment: CDR1 SGHTA and CDR2 FQGNSA.

This clonotype was detected only a few times. V gene TRBV28 combines with J gene TRBJ2-7, with TRBD2 identical over 7 bases. Trimming cost V 3 bases and J 2 bases; bases outside gene matches: 7. The germline V gene encodes CDR1 MDHEN and CDR2 SYDVKM. CDR3 length: 15 amino acids. Here the CDR3 DNA reads TGTGCCAGCAGTTTGGGCGGGGGACCCACCTACGAGCAGTACGTC. Translation gives CASSLGGGPTYEQYV.

This clonotype was picked up many times. This sequence joins TRBV7-8 and TRBJ2-1, with 9 bases aligning to TRBD2. CDR1 is SGHVS and CDR2 is FQNEAQ in the germline V gene. The CDR3 is 15 residues long. V lost 5 bases, J lost 7 bases, and 9 bases stayed unmatched. CDR3 DNA sequence: TGTGCCAGCAGCCCTCCGGGACTAGCTTTAAATGAGCAGTTCTTC. It codes for CASSPPGLALNEQFF.

This clonotype was observed a few times. The V and J genes are TRBV11-2 and TRBJ2-5; 10 bases match TRBD1. The germline gives CDR1 SGHAT, CDR2 FQNNGV. The V and J ends lost 3 bases and 4 bases, in that order; junction bases with no gene match: 8. This CDR3 is built from 16 residues. CDR3 in amino acids: CASSLGIRDRGETQYF. DNA of the CDR3: TGTGCCAGCAGCTTGGGTATCCGGGACAGGGGAGAGACCCAGTACTTC. The full variable domain, with the rest looked up from reference TRBV11-2 and TRBJ2-5, is EAGVAQSPRYKIIEKRQSVAFWCNPISGHATLYWYQQILGQGPKLLIQFQNNGVVDDSQLPKDRFSAERLKGVDSTLKIQPAKLEDSAVYLCASSLGIRDRGETQYFGPGTRLLVL.

V usage is TRBV4-1 and J usage is TRBJ2-3; D not resolved. V was cut by 8 bases and J by 0 bases, with 27 bases left in between. Germline CDR1 is MGHRA and CDR2 is YSYEKL. CDR3 length: 19 residues. In DNA form, the CDR3 reads TGCGCCAGCCGCGGTCTAGGAAGCGCAAACACCTCTAGCACAGATACGCAGTATTTT. Its protein product is CASRGLGSANTSSTDTQYF.

V and J are TRBV6-5 and TRBJ2-2; TRBD2 aligns across 10 bases. Trimming removed 6 bases from V and 7 bases from J; junction bases left unmatched: 5. The CDR3 extends over 14 amino acids. Germline V gene lookup returns CDR1 MNHEY and CDR2 SVGAGI. CDR3 DNA: TGTGCCAGCAGCCCCGGGACTAGCGACGGGGAGCTGTTTTTT. Translation gives CASSPGTSDGELFF.

This sequence joins TRBV20-1 and TRBJ1-4; TRBD1 agrees at 7 bases. Germline-derived CDR1 and CDR2 are DFQATT and SNEGSKA (reference sequence). Trimming at V came to 6 bases and at J to 3 bases, leaving 7 bases not matched to a gene. This CDR3 contains 14 residues. The CDR3 DNA sequence: TGCAGTGCAAGCCCGACAGGGTCTAATGAAAAACTGTTTTTT. Amino acid sequence: CSASPTGSNEKLFF.

As concerns this clonotype: The germline gene is not matched at one end of the junction; a read error may be the cause. The chain has TRBV4-1 and TRBJ1-6; D not certain. Looked up from germline, CDR1 is MGHRA and CDR2 is YSYEKL. This CDR3 comprises 14 residues. The CDR3 loop is CTSSQPTENSPLHF. CDR3 DNA sequence: TGCACCAGCAGCCAACCGACGGAGAATTCACCCCTCCACTTT.

This clonotype was seen a few times. The chain uses TRBV19 and TRBJ1-1; TRBD1 matches 9 bases. Germline V lookup: CDR1 LNHDA, CDR2 SQIVND (reference sequence). CDR3 size: 15 residues. After removal of 7 bases from V and 1 base from J, the junction contained 7 bases not matched to a gene. Here the CDR3 DNA reads TGTGCCAGTACCCTATCGGGACAGGGGAACACTGAAGCTTTCTTT. Amino acids: CASTLSGQGNTEAFF. Full variable domain (outside the CDR3, taken from reference TRBV19 and TRBJ1-1): DGGITQSPKYLFRKEGQNVTLSCEQNLNHDAMYWYRQDPGQGLRLIYYSQIVNDFQKGDIAEGYSVSREKKESFPLTVTSAQKNPTAFYLCASTLSGQGNTEAFFGQGTRLTVV.

This clonotype has just one count. This chain's CDR3 is CASSLESAFNEQYV. CDR3 nucleotides: TGTGCCAGCAGCTTAGAATCGGCGTTCAACGAGCAGTACGTC. The rearrangement links TRBV11-2 to TRBJ2-7; no clear D gene. The CDR3 has 14 residues. The germline CDR1 and CDR2 sequences are SGHAT and FQNNGV. V lost 0 bases and J lost 5, with 11 bases in between.

V usage is TRBV24-1 and J usage is TRBJ2-2; D unclear. Germline lookup yields CDR1 KGHDR and CDR2 SFDVKD. This CDR3 is 12 amino acids long. Trimming left V 9 bases short and J 4 bases short, with 8 bases between. CDR3 nucleotide sequence: TGTGCCACCGCCAGGAGCACCGGGGAGCTGTTTTTT. This encodes CATARSTGELFF.

The rearrangement joins TRBV20-1 to TRBJ1-1, with 9 bases identical to TRBD1. The V gene's germline CDR1 is DFQATT and CDR2 SNEGSKA (reference sequence). This CDR3 contains 15 residues. V shed 0 bases, J shed 1 base, and the junction held 3 bases outside the gene matches. The CDR3 protein is CSARDRGQGNTEAFF. The DNA for the CDR3 is TGCAGTGCTAGAGATCGGGGACAGGGGAACACTGAAGCTTTCTTT.

The chain links TRBV6-2 or TRBV6-3 to TRBJ2-3, with 13 bases that match TRBD2. CDR1 is MNHEY and CDR2 is SVGEGT in the germline V gene. There are 16 residues in the CDR3. V gave up 7 bases and J gave up 4 bases; unmatched junction bases: 8. The CDR3 coding sequence is TGTGCCAGCACCGGGACTAGCGGGGCGTTCCCAGATACGCAGTATTTT. Translated: CASTGTSGAFPDTQYF.

The rearrangement joins TRBV7-9 to TRBJ2-2, with D maybe TRBD1 (6 bases). Trimming cost V 3 bases and J 6 bases, with 20 bases left between them. Germline V CDR1 and CDR2: SEHNR, FQNEAQ (reference sequence). This CDR3 contains 17 residues. The CDR3 loop is CASSFNPGHKGAGELFF. The CDR3 coding sequence is TGTGCCAGCAGCTTCAACCCGGGGCACAAGGGGGCCGGGGAGCTGTTTTTT.

The gene calls are TRBV7-9 and TRBJ2-2; maybe TRBD2 (6 bases). The CDR3 spans 14 residues. Germline V lookup: CDR1 SEHNR, CDR2 FQNEAQ (reference sequence). This CDR3 reads CASPRGTGTGELFF. The CDR3 DNA is TGTGCTTCACCCCGGGGGACGGGCACCGGGGAGCTGTTTTTT. The full variable domain, completed using reference TRBV7-9 and TRBJ2-2, is DTGVSQNPRHKITKRGQNVTFRCDPISEHNRLYWYRQTLGQGPEFLTYFQNEAQLEKSRLLSDRFSAERPKGSFSTLEIQRTEQGDSAMYLCASPRGTGTGELFFGEGSRLTVL.

A few counts support this clonotype. The chain combines TRBV6-2 or TRBV6-3 with TRBJ2-2; D is possibly TRBD1 or TRBD2 (5 bases each). The V end lost 7 bases, the J end lost 2 bases, and 11 bases lay between the germline ends. The CDR3 loop spans 14 amino acids. CDR1 and CDR2 (germline): MNHEY, SVGEGT. DNA for the CDR3: TGTGCCAGCATGGGGGAGCCCAACACCGGGGAGCTGTTTTTT. It yields the protein CASMGEPNTGELFF.

The V and J genes are TRBV19 and TRBJ1-6, with TRBD1 matching 9 bases. The trim removed 4 bases at V and 8 bases at J, leaving 9 bases unmatched. This CDR3 region has 16 residues. Germline V CDR1 and CDR2: LNHDA, SQIVND (reference sequence). As DNA, the CDR3 is TGTGCCAGTAGTACGGGACAGGGCTTCTCTGATTCACCCCTCCACTTT. Translating it yields CASSTGQGFSDSPLHF.

The chain uses TRBV15 and TRBJ2-2; 7 bases map to TRBD1. The germline V gene has CDR1 LNHNV and CDR2 YYDKDF (reference sequence). CDR3 length: 17 residues. Trimming at V came to 9 bases and at J to 1 base, leaving 14 bases not matched to a gene. The CDR3 here is CATQDRPFGLNTGELFF. The CDR3 nucleotides read TGTGCCACGCAGGACAGGCCCTTCGGCCTGAACACCGGGGAGCTGTTTTTT.

This chain joins TRBV14 and TRBJ1-1; the D gene is possibly TRBD1 (6 bases). The ends were cut back, 1 base at V and 5 bases at J, with 11 bases in the middle. CDR3 length: 14 residues. Looked up from germline, CDR1 is SGHDN and CDR2 is FVKESK. CDR3 nucleotide sequence: TGTGCCAGCAGCCAAGTCCGCAGGGGTACTGAAGCTTTCTTT. Translated: CASSQVRRGTEAFF.

To note about this clonotype: A much larger clone differs from this one at a single base, so this may be a read error. This chain joins TRBV12-5 and TRBJ2-3; possibly TRBD1 or TRBD2 for D (5 bases each). From germline, CDR1 is LGHNT and CDR2 FRNRAP. CDR3 length equals 15 residues. Trimming removed 7 bases from V and 2 bases from J, with 16 bases in between. The CDR3 here is CASAMTGAVTDTQYF. The DNA for the CDR3 is TGTGCTAGTGCCATGACCGGGGCAGTCACAGATACGCAGTATTTT.